Below, 2 T cell receptor beta chains from the same sample are listed, as sequenced in a study of T cell repertoires in cytomegalovirus infection. TCRdb analysed the reads with MiXCR anew, one entry per CDR3 protein. The table includes some 940,000 distinct CDR3 sequences, around 32% detected once. Their recognized antigens are unknown. Specimen: cultured CD8+ T cells from PBMCs, collected from culture after CMV antigen stimulation. These receptors all come from a human donor in good health (CMV status not recorded). Some clones in this sample may be carry-over from other donors' samples.

The chain has TRBV28 and TRBJ1-3; D is undetermined. The CDR3 consists of 15 residues. Trimming removed 3 bases at V and 3 bases at J, with 12 bases between. In germline, CDR1 is MDHEN, CDR2 SYDVKM. The CDR3 spells CASSFTFPLGNTIYF. The CDR3 region has the DNA TGTGCCAGCAGTTTTACCTTCCCGCTTGGAAACACCATATATTTT.

This clonotype was detected only a few times. V gene TRBV5-1 combines with J gene TRBJ2-7; D is undetermined. This CDR3 region has 14 residues. Per germline, CDR1 SGHRS and CDR2 YFSETQ. V lost 3 bases and J 2 bases, leaving 12 bases between the germline ends. CDR3 in DNA: TGCGCCAGCAGCTCAGAAGGCTACCCCTACGAGCAGTACGTC. Translation: CASSSEGYPYEQYV.